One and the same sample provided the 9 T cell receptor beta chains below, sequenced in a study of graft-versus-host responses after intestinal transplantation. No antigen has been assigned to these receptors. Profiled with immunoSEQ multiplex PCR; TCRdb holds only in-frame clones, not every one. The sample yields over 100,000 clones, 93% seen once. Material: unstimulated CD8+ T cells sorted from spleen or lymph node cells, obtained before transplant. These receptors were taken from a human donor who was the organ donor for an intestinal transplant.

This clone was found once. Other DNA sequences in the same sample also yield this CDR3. The CDR3 region is CASSATSGFYNEQFF. CDR3 sequence (DNA): TGTGCCAGCAGCGCCACTAGCGGGTTCTACAATGAGCAGTTCTTC. The chain couples TRBV7-9 to TRBJ2-1; 9 bases agree with TRBD2. The V gene's germline CDR1 is SEHNR and CDR2 FQNEAQ (reference sequence). V lost 5 bases to trimming and J lost 3 bases; unmatched junction nucleotides: 5. CDR3 length: 15 amino acids.

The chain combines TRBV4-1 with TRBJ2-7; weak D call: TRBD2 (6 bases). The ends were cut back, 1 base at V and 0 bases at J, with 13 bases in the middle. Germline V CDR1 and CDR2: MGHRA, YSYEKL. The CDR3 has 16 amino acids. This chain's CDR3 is CASSQGRGLNSYEQYF. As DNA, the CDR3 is TGCGCCAGCAGCCAAGGTAGGGGACTGAACTCCTACGAGCAGTACTTC.

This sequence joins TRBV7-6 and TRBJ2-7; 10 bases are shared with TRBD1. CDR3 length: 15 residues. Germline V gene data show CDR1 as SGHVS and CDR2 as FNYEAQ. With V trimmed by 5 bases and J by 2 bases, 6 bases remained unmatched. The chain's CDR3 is CASSPGQGGTYEQYF. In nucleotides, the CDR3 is TGTGCCAGCAGCCCTGGACAGGGGGGGACCTACGAGCAGTACTTC.

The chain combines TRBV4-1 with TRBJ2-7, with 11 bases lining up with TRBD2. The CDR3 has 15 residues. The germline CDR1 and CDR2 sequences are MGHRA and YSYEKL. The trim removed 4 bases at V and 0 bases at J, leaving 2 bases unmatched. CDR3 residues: CASSPGLAGSYEQYF. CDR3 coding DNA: TGCGCCAGCAGCCCCGGACTAGCGGGCTCCTACGAGCAGTACTTC.

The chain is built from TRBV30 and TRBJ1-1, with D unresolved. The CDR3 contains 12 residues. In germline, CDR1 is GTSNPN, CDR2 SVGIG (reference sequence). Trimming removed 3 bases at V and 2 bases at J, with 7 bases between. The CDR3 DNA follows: TGTGCCTGGAGGAAGGGTAACACTGAAGCTTTCTTT. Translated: CAWRKGNTEAFF.

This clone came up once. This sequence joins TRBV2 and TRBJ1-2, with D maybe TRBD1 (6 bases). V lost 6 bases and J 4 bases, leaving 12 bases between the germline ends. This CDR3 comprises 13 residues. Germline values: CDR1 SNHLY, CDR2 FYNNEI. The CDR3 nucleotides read TGTGCCAGCAGGCCGACAGGCCTCTATGGCTACACCTTC. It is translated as CASRPTGLYGYTF.

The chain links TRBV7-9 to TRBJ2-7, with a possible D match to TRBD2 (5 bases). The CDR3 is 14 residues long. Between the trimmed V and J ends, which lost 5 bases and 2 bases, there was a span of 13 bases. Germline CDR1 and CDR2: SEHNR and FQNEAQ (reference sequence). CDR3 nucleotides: TGTGCCAGCAGCATTGAGGGCCTCCCCTACGAGCAGTACTTC. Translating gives CASSIEGLPYEQYF. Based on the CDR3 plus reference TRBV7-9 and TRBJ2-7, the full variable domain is DTGVSQNPRHKITKRGQNVTFRCDPISEHNRLYWYRQTLGQGPEFLTYFQNEAQLEKSRLLSDRFSAERPKGSFSTLEIQRTEQGDSAMYLCASSIEGLPYEQYFGPGTRLTVT.

CDR3 sequence: CASSSTGNTEAFF. CDR3 DNA: TGTGCCAGCAGCTCCACAGGGAACACTGAAGCTTTCTTT. V gene TRBV9 combines with J gene TRBJ1-1; the D gene is possibly TRBD1 (5 bases). The CDR3 is 13 amino acids. V was pared by 4 bases and J by 1 base, with 8 bases between. CDR1 is SGDLS, CDR2 YYNGEE, per germline.

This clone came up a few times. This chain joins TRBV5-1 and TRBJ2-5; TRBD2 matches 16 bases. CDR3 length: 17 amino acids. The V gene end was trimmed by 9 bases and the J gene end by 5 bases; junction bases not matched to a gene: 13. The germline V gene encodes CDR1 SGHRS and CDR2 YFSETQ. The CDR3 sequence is CAITGGTSGRAGETQYF. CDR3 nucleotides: TGCGCCATCACGGGGGGGACTAGCGGGAGGGCCGGGGAGACCCAGTACTTC.